This T cell receptor beta chain is from a study of cytomegalovirus exposure and HLA in healthy donors. In the case of this clone: The antigen remains unidentified.

Produced via immunoSEQ multiplex PCR; TCRdb's table is partial and in-frame only. The sample has some 170,000 clones, 95% to 97% seen once. Germline V gives CDR1 LNHDA, CDR2 SQIVND (reference sequence). V gave up 3 bases and J gave up 1 base, with 15 bases separating them. This CDR3 is built from 16 residues. Study findings and constraints: Most TCR sequences were seen very rarely across donors, but some public TCRs occurred in many. The study designated 150 or so TCR beta chains cytomegalovirus-associated.

The sample was PBMCs. This chain joins TRBV19 and TRBJ1-1, with D possibly being TRBD1 (5 bases). This TCR was sampled from a woman aged 18-29 years in good health and CMV-seronegative. The CDR3 sequence is CASSIGAAWGNTEAFF. The CDR3 DNA sequence: TGTGCCAGTAGTATTGGGGCAGCCTGGGGGAACACTGAAGCTTTCTTT.